A single sample is the source of the 7 T cell receptor beta chains below, sequenced in a study of PD-L1 blockade in urothelial cancer. TCRdb's table, derived via immunoSEQ multiplex PCR, lists solely in-frame clones and lacks some. The sample gives approximately 47,000 clones, roughly four fifths of which show up once; roughly 1.9% is in the top ten. As for time point: pretreatment peripheral blood. This material consisted of PBMCs, taken around atezolizumab (anti-PD-L1) treatment. The source is a man aged 45-60 years with urothelial cancer.

This clone was seen more than once but under ten times. The J gene is TRBJ1-1, the V gene TRBV27; TRBD1 is a possible D gene (6 bases). The CDR3 has 16 amino acids. Per the germline V gene, CDR1 is MNHEY and CDR2 is SMNVEV (reference sequence). Trimming pared 4 bases from V and 3 bases from J, leaving 18 bases between. The CDR3 DNA reads as TGTGCCAGCAGTTCTCCCCCCGCAGGGGACGACACTGAAGCTTTCTTT. Translating gives CASSSPPAGDDTEAFF.

The V gene is TRBV15, the J gene TRBJ2-7, with D possibly TRBD1 on 5 matching bases. The germline V and J ends were trimmed by 1 base and 5 bases, with 9 bases remaining between them. Germline V CDR1 and CDR2: LNHNV, YYDKDF (reference sequence). The CDR3 is 13 amino acids. In nucleotides, the CDR3 is TGTGCCACCAGCAGAGCGCTGGGGCACGAGCAGTACGTC. Its translation: CATSRALGHEQYV.

The J gene is TRBJ2-7, the V gene TRBV19; 14 bases are shared with TRBD2. Germline V lookup: CDR1 LNHDA, CDR2 SQIVND (reference sequence). The trim removed 8 bases at V and 5 bases at J, leaving 8 bases unmatched. The CDR3 is 15 amino acids. The chain's CDR3 is CASARSGLAGDEQYF. The CDR3 DNA is TGTGCCAGTGCTAGATCGGGACTAGCGGGAGACGAGCAGTACTTC.

The rearrangement joins TRBV29-1 to TRBJ1-5; no firm D call. Germline V lookup: CDR1 SQVTM, CDR2 ANQGSEA. The CDR3 consists of 13 residues. The V gene lost 4 bases and the J gene lost 4 bases, with 11 bases spanning the gap. CDR3: CSVGGGRNQPQHF. The CDR3 DNA is TGCAGCGTTGGTGGCGGAAGGAATCAGCCCCAGCATTTT.

This sequence joins TRBV21-1 and TRBJ1-1; TRBD1 was called by the table and not checked on the DNA. TRBV21-1 constitutes a pseudogene. This CDR3 has 16 amino acids. The CDR3 reads CASSTLRTGGTYEAFF. As DNA, the CDR3 is TGTGCCAGCAGCACTCTCCGGACAGGGGGAACCTATGAAGCTTTCTTT.

In this sample, this clone turned up a few times. The chain employs TRBV18 and TRBJ2-5, with TRBD2 matching 9 bases. Germline-derived CDR1 and CDR2 are KGHSH and LQKENI. With V trimmed by 4 bases and J by 5 bases, 5 bases remained unmatched. The CDR3 totals 14 residues. The CDR3 spells CASSQISGSETQYF. The DNA of the CDR3 is TGTGCCAGCTCACAGATTAGCGGGAGTGAGACCCAGTACTTC.

This chain uses TRBV18 with TRBJ2-2; 9 bases agree with TRBD1. Looked up from germline, CDR1 is KGHSH and CDR2 is LQKENI. CDR3 length: 18 amino acids. Losses at the gene ends were 3 bases for V and 3 bases for J; bases not matched to a gene: 11. CDR3 sequence (DNA): TGTGCCAGCTCACCGTACGGGACAGGGATTGGGGACACCGGGGAGCTGTTTTTT. Amino acid sequence: CASSPYGTGIGDTGELFF.